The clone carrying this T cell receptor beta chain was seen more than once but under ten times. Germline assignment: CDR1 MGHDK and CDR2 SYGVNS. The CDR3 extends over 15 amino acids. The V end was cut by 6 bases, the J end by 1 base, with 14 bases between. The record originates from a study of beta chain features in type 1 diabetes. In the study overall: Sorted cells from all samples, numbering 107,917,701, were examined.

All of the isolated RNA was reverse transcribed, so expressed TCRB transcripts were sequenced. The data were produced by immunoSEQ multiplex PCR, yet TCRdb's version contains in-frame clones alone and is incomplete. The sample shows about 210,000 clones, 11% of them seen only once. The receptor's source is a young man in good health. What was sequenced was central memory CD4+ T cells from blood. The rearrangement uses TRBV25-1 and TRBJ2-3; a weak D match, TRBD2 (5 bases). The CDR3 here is CASRNTRVRTDTQYF. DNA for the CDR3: TGTGCCAGCAGGAATACGAGGGTTCGCACAGATACGCAGTATTTT.